One TCR beta chain is described in this entry. The antigen is unknown. The trim removed 4 bases at V and 6 bases at J, leaving 7 bases unmatched. CDR3 length equals 14 residues. CDR1 LGHNA and CDR2 YSLEER come from the germline V gene. The sample belongs to a study of shared clonotypes between healthy human individuals. As for the study in general: Each donor's CD4 naive and CD4 memory cells filled three plates apiece, CD8 naive two, and CD8 memory one.

TCRdb's copy holds only in-frame clones and misses some; the assay was immunoSEQ multiplex PCR. The data contain about a million clones, over 60% of them singletons. Whole-study results and caveats: Genetic and exposure-history diversity was limited by the small donor number.

The study drew all its donors from Caucasian adults living in Nashville, Tennessee. V usage is TRBV4-3 and J usage is TRBJ2-3; 7 bases match TRBD2. The sequence was collected from a man younger than 35 in good health. The sequenced sample was memory CD4+ T cells sorted from blood. Regarding subset: CD45RA-negative fraction. The CDR3 DNA is TGCGCCAGCAGCCCACACACACTAGCGGATACGCAGTATTTT. As protein: CASSPHTLADTQYF.